Below, 5 T cell receptor beta chains from the same sample are listed, as sequenced in a study of T cell repertoires in aging, cancer and after chemotherapy. Rearranged V-D-J TRB sequences were amplified with a mixed TRB-A/B primer pool. TCRdb reprocessed the multiplex PCR reads via MiXCR and lists one record per CDR3 protein. The sample carries roughly 5,700 distinct CDR3 sequences, around 30% recorded once. The template was genomic DNA from peripheral blood, not RNA. The specimen sequenced was blood. The receptors here all came from a human donor with a solid tumor.

This chain connects TRBV4-3 to TRBJ2-1; D is unclear. The CDR3 loop spans 11 amino acids. Germline CDR1 LGHNA, CDR2 YSLEER. The CDR3 sequence: CASRSYNEQFF. The DNA for the CDR3 is TGCGCGTCCAGGTCCTACAATGAGCAGTTCTTC.

The rearrangement uses TRBV7-2 and TRBJ2-7; 7 bases are a match to TRBD2. Germline values: CDR1 SGHTA, CDR2 FQGNSA. The CDR3 loop spans 14 amino acids. The J segment lost 3 bases and the V segment lost 5 bases, leaving 7 bases of the junction unmatched. The CDR3 protein is CASSPSGGSYEQYF. CDR3 DNA: TGTGCCAGCAGCCCCTCGGGGGGTAGCTACGAGCAGTACTTC.

The chain carries TRBV6-2 or TRBV6-3 and TRBJ2-5; no firm D call. The CDR3 length is 12 residues. V lost 2 bases and J 4 bases, leaving 5 bases between the germline ends. Germline V gives CDR1 MNHEY, CDR2 SVGEGT. The CDR3 spells CASSYPPETQYF. CDR3 sequence (DNA): TGTGCCAGCAGTTACCCCCCAGAGACCCAGTACTTC.

About this clonotype: Compared with germline, one end of the junction differs, possibly owing to a read error. The chain is built from TRBV28 and TRBJ1-5, with unresolved D. The CDR3 sequence is 12 residues long. The germline gives CDR1 MDHEN, CDR2 SYDVKM. This CDR3 reads CASRESNEPQHF. CDR3 nucleotides: TGTGCCAGCAGAGAGAGCAATGAGCCCCAGCATTTT. The whole variable domain, filled in from reference TRBV28 and TRBJ1-5, reads DVKVTQSSRYLVKRTGEKVFLECVQDMDHENMFWYRQDPGLGLRLIYFSYDVKMKEKGDIPEGYSVSREKKERFSLILESASTNQTSMYLCASRESNEPQHFGDGTRLSIL.

By sample fraction, this clonotype is medium-sized. V is TRBV19 and J is TRBJ1-5; maybe TRBD1 (6 bases). Trimming removed 2 bases from V and 6 bases from J, with 8 bases in between. This CDR3 region has 13 residues. Germline CDR1 LNHDA, CDR2 SQIVND (reference sequence). The CDR3 sequence: CASSIQGSQPQHF. The DNA of the CDR3 is TGTGCCAGTAGTATACAGGGGAGTCAGCCCCAGCATTTT.